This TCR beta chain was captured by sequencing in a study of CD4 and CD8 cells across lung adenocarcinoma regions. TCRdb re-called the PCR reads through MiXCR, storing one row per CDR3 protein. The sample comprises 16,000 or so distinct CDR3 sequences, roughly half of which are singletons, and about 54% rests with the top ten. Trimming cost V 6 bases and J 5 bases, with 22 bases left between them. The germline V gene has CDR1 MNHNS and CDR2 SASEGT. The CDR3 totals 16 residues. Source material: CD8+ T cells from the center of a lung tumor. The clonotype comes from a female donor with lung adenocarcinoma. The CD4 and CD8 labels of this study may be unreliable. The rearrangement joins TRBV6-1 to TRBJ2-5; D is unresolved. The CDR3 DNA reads TGTGCCAGCAGACCTTTAAGGGCCCCCGGTCCCGAGACCCAGTACTTC. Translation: CASRPLRAPGPETQYF.